Below are 19 T cell receptor beta chains sequenced from a single sample in a study of monozygotic twins with inflammatory bowel disease. TCRdb reprocessed the 5' RACE reads, with one entry per CDR3 protein and no DNA. The sample's table shows about 440,000 distinct CDR3 sequences. The sequenced material came from blood. These receptors came from a human donor with ulcerative colitis or Crohn's disease, or a healthy co-twin of an affected twin (not recorded which).

The chain links TRBV7-2 to TRBJ1-3. The CDR3 runs to 13 residues. The germline V gene has CDR1 SGHTA and CDR2 FQGNSA. Here the CDR3 reads CASRSSTGNTIYF. Using reference TRBV7-2 and TRBJ1-3 for the parts outside the CDR3, the full variable domain is GAGVSQSPSNKVTEKGKDVELRCDPISGHTALYWYRQSLGQGLEFLIYFQGNSAPDKSGLPSDRFSAERTGGSVSTLTIQRTQQEDSAVYLCASRSSTGNTIYFGEGSWLTVV.

The chain has TRBV10-3 and TRBJ2-7; the D gene TCRdb calls, TRBD1, cannot be checked with no DNA. This CDR3 is built from 15 residues. Germline CDR1 and CDR2: ENHRY and SYGVKD. The CDR3 reads CAISDKGMSSYEQYF.

This chain links TRBV29-1 with TRBJ2-7; TCRdb calls TRBD2, which cannot be checked without DNA. CDR1 and CDR2 (germline): SQVTM, ANQGSEA. The CDR3 consists of 14 residues. This CDR3 is CSVARASGTYEQYF.

The chain carries TRBV6-1 and TRBJ1-3; the TCRdb D gene call, TRBD1, has no DNA to confirm it. CDR1 is MNHNS, CDR2 SASEGT, per germline. This CDR3 is built from 17 residues. CDR3 in amino acids: CASSQWAGGISGNTIYF.

The genes are TRBV18 and TRBJ1-1. Germline CDR1 and CDR2: KGHSH and LQKENI. CDR3 size: 12 residues. The CDR3: CASSGDVGEAFF.

This sequence joins TRBV7-2 and TRBJ2-3; TCRdb outputs TRBD1, but without DNA this stays unchecked. There are 15 residues in the CDR3. In germline, CDR1 is SGHTA, CDR2 FQGNSA. CDR3 amino acids: CASSPTGLDTDTQYF.

The chain recombines TRBV27 with TRBJ1-6. Germline V CDR1 and CDR2: MNHEY, SMNVEV (reference sequence). CDR3 size: 16 residues. CDR3 amino acids: CASSSDPEGKNSPLHF.

The gene calls are TRBV12-3 or TRBV12-4 and TRBJ1-5. The CDR3 consists of 14 residues. This chain's CDR3 is CASSFAADNQPQHF.

V usage is TRBV5-1 and J usage is TRBJ1-6; TCRdb's D call of TRBD1 is untestable without DNA. The CDR3 totals 16 residues. CDR1 SGHRS and CDR2 YFSETQ come from the germline V gene. The chain's CDR3 is CASSPRTGRDNSPLHF.

The V and J genes are TRBV5-1 and TRBJ1-1; the TCRdb call, TRBD1, lacks DNA for checking. The CDR3 runs to 16 residues. Looked up from germline, CDR1 is SGHRS and CDR2 is YFSETQ. This chain's CDR3 is CASRRGQGAEDTEAFF.

The V call is TRBV5-1, the J call TRBJ1-2; TCRdb selects TRBD1, and the lack of DNA leaves this call unchecked. Per germline, CDR1 SGHRS and CDR2 YFSETQ. The CDR3 covers 12 residues. CDR3 residues: CASSLDQGGYTF.

The chain uses TRBV12-3 or TRBV12-4 and TRBJ2-3; the TCRdb D gene call, TRBD2, has no DNA to confirm it. The CDR3 covers 15 residues. Here the CDR3 reads CASSSLAGGTDTQYF.

The V gene is TRBV6-2 or TRBV6-3, the J gene TRBJ2-5. The CDR3 is 13 residues long. From germline, CDR1 is MNHEY and CDR2 SVGEGT. CDR3 loop: CASSYLRQETQYF.

The CDR3 here is CASSFTGYETQYF. The V and J genes are TRBV5-1 and TRBJ2-5; TCRdb indicates TRBD1, and absent DNA this call remains unverified. CDR1 is SGHRS, CDR2 YFSETQ, per germline. The CDR3 has 13 residues.

The chain carries TRBV7-2 and TRBJ2-3. This CDR3 is 12 amino acids long. Per germline, CDR1 SGHTA and CDR2 FQGNSA. CDR3 region: CASSPDRYTQYF.

The CDR3 sequence: CASSGGQASTDTQYF. V gene TRBV5-5 combines with J gene TRBJ2-3; absent DNA, TCRdb's TRBD1 call cannot be checked. The length of the CDR3 is 15 residues. The V gene's germline CDR1 is SGHKS and CDR2 YYEKEE (reference sequence). Full variable domain (rest looked up from reference TRBV5-5 and TRBJ2-3): DAGVTQSPTHLIKTRGQQVTLRCSPISGHKSVSWYQQVLGQGPQFIFQYYEKEERGRGNFPDRFSARQFPNYSSELNVNALLLGDSALYLCASSGGQASTDTQYFGPGTRLTVL.

The chain recombines TRBV18 with TRBJ2-7. The CDR3 is made up of 15 amino acids. Germline assignment: CDR1 KGHSH and CDR2 LQKENI. CDR3 loop: CASSPPSRSSYEQYF.

This chain joins TRBV7-3 and TRBJ1-1. The CDR3 is 15 residues long. Germline CDR1 SGHTA, CDR2 FQGTGA. The CDR3 here is CASSSIQQGRTEAFF.

The chain recombines TRBV4-2 with TRBJ2-2; TCRdb's D call of TRBD1 is untestable without DNA. Germline lookup yields CDR1 LGHNA and CDR2 YNFKEQ. The CDR3 covers 17 residues. The chain's CDR3 is CASSPSGGQVNSGELFF.